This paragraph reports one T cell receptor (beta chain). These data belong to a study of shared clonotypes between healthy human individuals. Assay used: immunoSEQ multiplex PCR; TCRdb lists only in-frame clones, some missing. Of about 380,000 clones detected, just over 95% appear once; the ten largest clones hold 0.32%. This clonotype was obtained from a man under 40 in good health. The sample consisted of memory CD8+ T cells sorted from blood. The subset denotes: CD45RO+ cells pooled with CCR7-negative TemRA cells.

The CDR3 region has the DNA TGTGCCAGTAGTATAGATTCCCCAGCTGGCAATCAGCCCCAGCATTTT. The encoded protein is CASSIDSPAGNQPQHF. The chain carries TRBV19 and TRBJ1-5; D is unresolved. V lost 0 bases and J lost 2, with 11 bases in between. The length of the CDR3 is 16 residues. The germline V gene has CDR1 LNHDA and CDR2 SQIVND (reference sequence).